One sample yielded the 32 T cell receptor beta chains listed below, sequenced in a study of T cell repertoires in cytomegalovirus infection. Their antigens remain unidentified. A single record per CDR3 protein comes from TCRdb applying MiXCR to the reads. Of about 920,000 distinct CDR3 sequences in the sample, roughly 30% were seen once. The sequences come from cultured CD8+ T cells from PBMCs, collected from culture after CMV antigen stimulation. The receptor set was obtained from a human donor in good health (CMV status not recorded). Some clones in this sample may be carry-over from other donors' samples.

The chain links TRBV12-3 or TRBV12-4 to TRBJ2-2; 8 bases align to TRBD1. V dropped 7 bases and J dropped 4; count of bases not matched to a gene: 23. This CDR3 comprises 20 residues. CDR3: CASTKLGHSNRGESTGELFF. In DNA, the CDR3 is TGTGCCAGCACCAAATTGGGTCATTCAAACAGGGGGGAAAGCACCGGGGAGCTGTTTTTT.

This clonotype was counted between two and nine times. The J gene is TRBJ1-1, the V gene TRBV7-3; D perhaps matches TRBD1 (5 bases). The CDR3 length is 13 residues. Germline V gives CDR1 SGHTA, CDR2 FQGTGA. V lost 2 bases and J 5 bases, leaving 9 bases between the germline ends. The CDR3 region is CASSLLGTTEAFF. The CDR3 nucleotides read TGTGCCAGCAGCTTATTAGGGACGACTGAAGCTTTCTTT. Using reference TRBV7-3 and TRBJ1-1 for the parts outside the CDR3, the full variable domain is GAGVSQTPSNKVTEKGKYVELRCDPISGHTALYWYRQSLGQGPEFLIYFQGTGAADDSGLPNDRFFAVRPEGSVSTLKIQRTERGDSAVYLCASSLLGTTEAFFGQGTRLTVV.

The genes are TRBV4-1 and TRBJ1-5, with TRBD1 as a possible D gene (5 bases). Trimming took 7 bases from V and 9 from J, leaving 22 bases between them. Looked up from germline, CDR1 is MGHRA and CDR2 is YSYEKL. CDR3 length: 15 residues. The DNA for the CDR3 is TGCGCCAGCAACCAGACCTCCAAGACAGTCCGGCCCCAGCATTTT. As protein: CASNQTSKTVRPQHF.

The rearrangement uses TRBV29-1 and TRBJ1-2; 10 bases agree with TRBD1. The CDR3 runs to 15 residues. V shed 5 bases and J 2 bases; nucleotides not matched to a gene: 8. Looked up from germline, CDR1 is SQVTM and CDR2 is ANQGSEA. CDR3 protein: CSVPGQGLTNYGYTF. The CDR3 DNA sequence: TGCAGCGTTCCGGGACAGGGGTTAACGAACTATGGCTACACCTTC.

V gene TRBV5-4 combines with J gene TRBJ1-4; no clear D. The CDR3 contains 15 residues. Trimming stripped 4 bases from V and 8 bases from J, with 18 bases between. Germline loops: CDR1 SGHNT, CDR2 YYREEE (reference sequence). The CDR3 DNA sequence: TGTGCCAGCAGCCCCTCCCCTTCGACGGGGGAAAAACTGTTTTTT. Translated: CASSPSPSTGEKLFF.

This clonotype was detected only a few times. The chain couples TRBV2 to TRBJ1-5; D might be TRBD1 (5 bases). The CDR3 consists of 14 residues. The V end was cut by 7 bases, the J end by 7 bases, with 17 bases between. Germline-derived CDR1 and CDR2 are SNHLY and FYNNEI. The CDR3 sequence: CASNVRGEDQPQHF. The CDR3 DNA reads TGTGCCAGCAATGTGCGGGGGGAGGACCAGCCCCAGCATTTT.

Concerning this clonotype itself: One end of the junction does not line up with germline, which may come from a read error. The V call is TRBV7-2, the J call TRBJ2-5; the D call may be TRBD1 or TRBD2 (6 bases each). Per the germline V gene, CDR1 is SGHTA and CDR2 is FQGNSA. CDR3 length: 16 amino acids. The CDR3 DNA reads as TGTGCCAGCAGCCACAACAGGGAACGGATTCGGGAGACCCTGTACTTC. It is translated as CASSHNRERIRETLYF.

The chain has TRBV13 and TRBJ1-2, with 11 bases aligning to TRBD1. Germline CDR1 PRHDT, CDR2 FYEKMQ (reference sequence). With 5 bases clipped from V and 9 bases from J, the junction kept 11 bases outside the gene matches. The CDR3 has 15 residues. CDR3 sequence: CASSTGDRGRISYTF. In DNA, the CDR3 is TGTGCCAGCAGCACCGGGGACAGGGGGAGAATCAGCTACACCTTC.

In its sample, this clonotype was seen many times. The chain uses TRBV6-6 and TRBJ1-2; a possible D gene is TRBD1 (6 bases). Germline CDR1 is MNHNY and CDR2 is SVGAGI (reference sequence). V gave up 2 bases and J gave up 1 base, with 20 bases separating them. The CDR3 sequence is 18 residues long. This CDR3 reads CASSYKEQGTRDNYGYTF. CDR3 nucleotide sequence: TGTGCCAGCAGTTACAAGGAACAGGGAACACGAGATAACTATGGCTACACCTTC.

This clonotype was seen a handful of times. J is TRBJ2-5 and V is TRBV6-1; possible D gene TRBD2, 5 bases. This CDR3 is 15 amino acids long. Germline-derived CDR1 and CDR2 are MNHNS and SASEGT. Trimming removed 10 bases at V and 5 bases at J, with 23 bases between. As DNA, the CDR3 is TGTGCCATGGGTTTACTAGGTGGGGAGATGGAGACCCAGTACTTC. Residues: CAMGLLGGEMETQYF.

This clonotype came up a few times. This chain joins TRBV6-2 or TRBV6-3 and TRBJ2-1, with D possibly TRBD1 on 5 matching bases. Germline V gene data show CDR1 as MNHEY and CDR2 as SVGEGT. CDR3 length: 14 amino acids. V was clipped by 4 bases and J by 8 bases, with 15 bases between them. The CDR3 nucleotides read TGTGCCAGCAGTTTTGGGCAGGGCAATGATGAGCAGTTCTTC. Translated: CASSFGQGNDEQFF.

With respect to this clonotype: A much larger clone differs by one base, so this may be a read error. This chain connects TRBV6-5 to TRBJ1-2; TRBD1 matches 8 bases. Germline-derived CDR1 and CDR2 are MNHEY and SVGAGI. There are 13 residues in the CDR3. Unmatched junction bases numbered 3, after V lost 6 bases and J lost 3 bases. CDR3 residues: CASSPGGHYGYTF. The CDR3 DNA reads TGTGCCAGCAGCCCAGGGGGCCACTATGGCTACACCTTC.

J is TRBJ2-6 and V is TRBV9, with no clear D. V dropped 4 bases and J dropped 4 bases, with 12 bases sitting between them. Looked up from germline, CDR1 is SGDLS and CDR2 is YYNGEE. This CDR3 has 15 amino acids. CDR3 protein: CASSPGGPGANVLTF. The DNA for the CDR3 is TGTGCCAGCAGCCCGGGCGGCCCGGGGGCCAACGTCCTGACTTTC.

This clonotype occurred a few times. This chain links TRBV7-8 with TRBJ1-1, with 10 bases that match TRBD1. Trimming at V came to 5 bases and at J to 3 bases, leaving 9 bases not matched to a gene. This CDR3 comprises 16 residues. Germline lookup yields CDR1 SGHVS and CDR2 FQNEAQ. CDR3 nucleotides: TGTGCCAGCAGCCAGGACAGGGGGGTAGTGCACACTGAAGCTTTCTTT. Its translation is CASSQDRGVVHTEAFF.

The CDR3 reads CASSVGSSYEQYF. The CDR3, as DNA: TGTGCCAGCAGCGTGGGCAGCTCCTACGAGCAGTACTTC. The chain carries TRBV9 and TRBJ2-7; D is undetermined. Trimming left V 2 bases short and J 0 bases short, with 6 bases between. The CDR3 length is 13 residues. Germline lookup yields CDR1 SGDLS and CDR2 YYNGEE.

CDR3 in amino acids: CATRAGAPEGQYF. CDR3 nucleotide sequence: TGTGCCACTCGAGCGGGGGCCCCCGAGGGGCAGTATTTT. The V and J genes are TRBV24-1 and TRBJ2-3; 8 bases map to TRBD2. The germline CDR1 and CDR2 sequences are KGHDR and SFDVKD. The CDR3 extends over 13 amino acids. V trimming: 10 bases; J trimming: 11 bases; junction bases outside the gene matches: 13.

Concerning this clonotype: One end of the junction varies from germline; a read error may be responsible. This sequence joins TRBV5-3 and TRBJ2-7; 8 bases align to TRBD1. TRBV5-3 falls under the ORF class, with uncertain function. CDR3 length: 16 residues. The CDR3 DNA follows: TGTGCCAGCAGCTTGGGGGGCATCGGGACAGGTATAGAGCAGTACTTC. Residues: CASSLGGIGTGIEQYF.

The rearrangement uses TRBV2 and TRBJ2-7; D not certain. The CDR3 consists of 13 residues. CDR1 SNHLY and CDR2 FYNNEI come from the germline V gene. The V end lost 3 bases, the J end lost 3 bases, and 9 bases lay between the germline ends. CDR3 residues: CASSENSFYEQYF. As DNA, the CDR3 is TGTGCCAGCAGTGAGAACAGTTTCTACGAGCAGTACTTC.

The chain combines TRBV12-3 or TRBV12-4 with TRBJ1-2, with D maybe TRBD1 (6 bases). The CDR3 spans 16 residues. Trimming took off 5 bases at V and 2 bases at J, with 18 bases between the two ends. CDR3 nucleotide sequence: TGTGCCAGCAGTGACTTCGAGGGACACCTCAACTATGGCTACACCTTC. Encoded protein: CASSDFEGHLNYGYTF.

This chain uses TRBV20-1 with TRBJ2-3; possibly TRBD1 or TRBD2 for D (5 bases each). Germline V gene data show CDR1 as DFQATT and CDR2 as SNEGSKA (reference sequence). The CDR3 has 15 amino acids. V was pared by 0 bases and J by 3 bases, with 13 bases between. The CDR3 nucleotides are TGCAGTGCTAGAGATGGGCGGTGGGGGACAGATACGCAGTATTTT. It encodes CSARDGRWGTDTQYF.

This clonotype was counted only a few times. The chain carries TRBV18 and TRBJ2-3, with D unresolved. Per germline, CDR1 KGHSH and CDR2 LQKENI. The CDR3 has 16 amino acids. V lost 0 bases, J lost 2 bases, and 12 bases lay in between. CDR3 coding DNA: TGTGCCAGCTCACCACCGGAGACCCGAAACACAGATACGCAGTATTTT. The encoded protein is CASSPPETRNTDTQYF.

Points on this clonotype: This may come from a read error, since a much larger clone is one base off. The rearrangement links TRBV27 to TRBJ2-3; 7 bases are a match to TRBD2. In germline, CDR1 is MNHEY, CDR2 SMNVEV (reference sequence). The CDR3 runs to 12 residues. This CDR3 is CVSREGTDTQYF. CDR3 in DNA: TGTGTCAGCAGGGAGGGTACAGATACGCAGTATTTT.

Notes on this clonotype: One end of the junction varies from germline; a read error may be responsible. The V call is TRBV7-6, the J call TRBJ2-3; D remains unclear. CDR3 length: 11 amino acids. Germline V CDR1 and CDR2: SGHVS, FNYEAQ. CDR3: CASTNTDTQYF. Here the CDR3 DNA reads TGTGCCAGCACCAACACAGACACGCAGTATTTT.

This clonotype has a handful of counts. The chain recombines TRBV7-9 with TRBJ2-5, with D perhaps matching TRBD1 (6 bases). This CDR3 comprises 13 residues. Germline V gene data show CDR1 as SEHNR and CDR2 as FQNEAQ (reference sequence). Trimming removed 5 bases at V and 3 bases at J, with 10 bases between. In DNA, the CDR3 is TGTGCCAGCAGCCCTTACAGGGAAGAGACCCAGTACTTC. Its protein product is CASSPYREETQYF.

This clonotype was detected a few times. The gene calls are TRBV2 and TRBJ2-1; perhaps TRBD2 as D (7 bases). The CDR3 consists of 14 residues. CDR1 is SNHLY, CDR2 FYNNEI, per germline. Trimming cost V 4 bases and J 8 bases, with 15 bases left between them. CDR3 amino acids: CASSGWGGGDEQFF. Here the CDR3 DNA reads TGTGCCAGCAGTGGATGGGGGGGCGGCGATGAGCAGTTCTTC.

This clonotype was counted once. V is TRBV20-1 and J is TRBJ1-2, with D possibly matching TRBD1 (5 bases). The CDR3 is made up of 16 amino acids. Trimming left V 0 bases short and J 2 bases short, with 16 bases between. Germline lookup yields CDR1 DFQATT and CDR2 SNEGSKA (reference sequence). CDR3 coding DNA: TGCAGTGCTAGAGAAGGGACGGCGTCCCTAAACTATGGCTACACCTTC. Translated, it gives CSAREGTASLNYGYTF.

The chain employs TRBV6-5 and TRBJ2-3; D gene ambiguous. Per the germline V gene, CDR1 is MNHEY and CDR2 is SVGAGI. The CDR3 covers 19 residues. Between the trimmed V and J ends, which lost 5 bases and 2 bases, there was a span of 26 bases. Here the CDR3 reads CASSQRGFSRTRNTDTQYF. The CDR3 bases are TGTGCCAGCAGTCAACGTGGGTTCTCCCGAACCCGGAACACAGATACGCAGTATTTT.

This clonotype was observed a single time. The chain employs TRBV20-1 and TRBJ1-5; 11 positions match TRBD1. The CDR3 is 17 residues long. V trimming: 3 bases; J trimming: 5 bases; junction bases outside the gene matches: 12. CDR1 is DFQATT, CDR2 SNEGSKA, per germline (reference sequence). For the CDR3, the DNA is TGCAGTGCTAGGCGCCGGGACAGGGGGGGTTCTGATCAGCCCCAGCATTTT. Its translation: CSARRRDRGGSDQPQHF.

The chain's CDR3 is CASSLGGLSYEQYV. Written as DNA, the CDR3 is TGTGCCAGCAGCTTGGGGGGCCTATCCTACGAGCAGTACGTC. J is TRBJ2-7 and V is TRBV7-2, with D perhaps given as TRBD1 or TRBD2 (6 bases each). CDR1 is SGHTA and CDR2 is FQGNSA in the germline V gene. V lost 3 bases to trimming and J lost 1 base, with 10 bases between them. The CDR3 totals 14 residues.

This clonotype was counted many times. The rearrangement uses TRBV7-8 and TRBJ2-3; 8 nucleotides match TRBD2. The CDR3 runs to 15 residues. From germline, CDR1 is SGHVS and CDR2 FQNEAQ. With 1 base clipped from V and 3 bases from J, the junction kept 3 bases outside the gene matches. The CDR3, as DNA: TGTGCCAGCAGCTTAGTCCCGGGGGGGACAGATACGCAGTATTTT. It yields the protein CASSLVPGGTDTQYF.

For this clonotype: A read error is possible here, since a much larger clone lies one base away. The chain employs TRBV7-9 and TRBJ1-1, with 7 bases identical to TRBD1. Per germline, CDR1 SEHNR and CDR2 FQNEAQ (reference sequence). This CDR3 comprises 15 residues. The CDR3 spells CDSRPFTGVNTEAFF. The CDR3 DNA follows: TGTGACAGCAGACCTTTTACAGGGGTGAACACTGAAGCTTTCTTT.

The chain combines TRBV10-3 with TRBJ2-7, with 7 bases fitting TRBD1. Germline lookup yields CDR1 ENHRY and CDR2 SYGVKD. Trimming at V came to 7 bases and at J to 5 bases, leaving 11 bases not matched to a gene. The CDR3 extends over 14 amino acids. The CDR3 region has the DNA TGTGCCATCATTGGGACAGACCAAATGGACGAGCAGTACTTC. Amino acids: CAIIGTDQMDEQYF.